The T cell receptor gamma chain under discussion was sequenced for a study of γδ T cells in repeated Plasmodium falciparum infection. At the level of the study: Malaria-naive adults were infected with P. falciparum NF54 four times over around 600 days. Samples were taken at baseline, before some infections, and 21 days after each.

Per the germline V gene, CDR1 is GITISATS and CDR2 is ISYDGTV (reference sequence). The CDR3 spans 31 amino acids, including both terminal residues. The table lists this clone with many counts. Its specificity is not known. This likely reflects a read error, since a far larger clone is one base away. The limits of the CDR3 on the DNA are not certain, so only TCRdb's listed CDR3 is given. Bulk repertoires came from Vgamma9/Vdelta2+ or Vdelta2-negative gammadelta T cells flow-sorted from PBMC. General observations from the study: Repeated controlled infections reportedly drove waves of new clonotype selection in Vdelta2-negative, mostly Vdelta1+, gammadelta repertoires. One small rural Malian village, predominantly a single ethnic group, supplied the cohort.

TCRdb repeated clone calling on the multiplex PCR reads with CATT. The data show around 25,000 gamma-chain clones, over 2.5% seen once. For the V gene the call is TRGV9; the J gene has no call. Specimen: gamma-delta T cells from blood. This receptor was identified in a pool of human donors (malaria-infected and uninfected, not separated). CDR3 loop: CALWEAIIIRNSLAVERHLLSQVSIGRIQHF.